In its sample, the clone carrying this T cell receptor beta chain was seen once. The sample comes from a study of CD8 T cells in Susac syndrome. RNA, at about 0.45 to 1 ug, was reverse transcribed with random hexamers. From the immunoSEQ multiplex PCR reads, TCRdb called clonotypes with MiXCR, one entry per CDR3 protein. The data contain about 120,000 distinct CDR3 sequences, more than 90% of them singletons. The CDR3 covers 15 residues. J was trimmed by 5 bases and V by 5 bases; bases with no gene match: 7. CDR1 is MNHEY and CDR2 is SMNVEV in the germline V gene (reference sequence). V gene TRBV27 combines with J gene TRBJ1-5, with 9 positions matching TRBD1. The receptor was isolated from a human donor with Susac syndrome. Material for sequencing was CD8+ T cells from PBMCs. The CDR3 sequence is CASSGGTGNYQPQHF. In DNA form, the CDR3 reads TGTGCCAGCAGTGGCGGGACAGGGAATTATCAGCCCCAGCATTTT.